A single T cell receptor (beta chain) is shown here with its context. What it recognizes is unknown. The read is 3 residues too short to cover the CDR3 end, so that end is filled in from the germline J gene. The data belong to a study of Tregs in tolerant kidney transplant recipients. The wider study: The nonmyeloablative bone marrow transplants came from related graft donors, with transient mixed chimerism. Regarding the study as a whole: Validation in larger populations is needed because few patients were studied.

The V segment lost 3 bases and the J segment 0 bases; nucleotides outside the gene matches: 14. This CDR3 region has 18 residues. Germline-derived CDR1 and CDR2 are SNHLY and FYNNEI. The method was immunoSEQ multiplex PCR; TCRdb's version includes in-frame clones alone and lacks a portion of them. This sample's table has approximately 52,000 clones. The chain couples TRBV2 to TRBJ2-7; TRBD2 matches 7 bases. The starting material was CD4+ T cells from blood, obtained before the transplant. The source is a human donor who received a combined kidney and bone marrow transplant. The sequenced CDR3 bases are TGTGCCAGCAGTGAGGGGAGTAGCGGGCCTTATCCCTCCTACGAG. As protein: CASSEGSSGPYPSYE. The entire CDR3 reads CASSEGSSGPYPSYEQYF.